A selection of T cell receptor beta chains follows, all from one sample in a study of post-analysis software for immune sequencing data. TCRdb re-called the PCR reads through MiXCR, storing one row per CDR3 protein. The table shows about 540,000 distinct CDR3 sequences, with 30% to 40% occurring only once. The sample comprised blood. Source of these receptors: a girl aged 2-17 years with multiple sclerosis. Both conserved end residues are part of each CDR3.

TRBV9	TRBJ2-1	CASSVDMAGVDEQFF
TRBV3-1	TRBJ1-2	CASSSGQGAPTF
TRBV7-8	TRBJ1-5	CASSLLTIEQPQHF
TRBV7-2	TRBJ2-5	CASSLARGVGETQYF
TRBV7-3	TRBJ2-3	CASSLDWGLRTDTQYF
TRBV5-5	TRBJ1-1	CASSFRATNTEAFF
TRBV11-1	TRBJ2-1	CASSYAGALQVEQFF
TRBV20-1	TRBJ1-2	CSASPEYYGYTF
TRBV5-1	TRBJ2-3	CASSLSLAGDATDTQYF
TRBV20-1	TRBJ1-6	CSAKMGQEDSPLHF
TRBV7-9	TRBJ2-7	CASSLVGQGAHEQYF
TRBV7-9	TRBJ1-2	CASSLDTLGYTF
TRBV20-1	TRBJ2-1	CSAIQDDGGDYNEQFF
TRBV2	TRBJ1-2	CAGSEWSPRTGVRANYGYTF
TRBV7-7	TRBJ2-2	CASSLSGTGGNTGELFF
TRBV24-1	TRBJ2-3	CATSDWKEGVDTQYF
TRBV12-3/TRBV12-4	TRBJ1-2	CASSLVQFPGGYGYTF